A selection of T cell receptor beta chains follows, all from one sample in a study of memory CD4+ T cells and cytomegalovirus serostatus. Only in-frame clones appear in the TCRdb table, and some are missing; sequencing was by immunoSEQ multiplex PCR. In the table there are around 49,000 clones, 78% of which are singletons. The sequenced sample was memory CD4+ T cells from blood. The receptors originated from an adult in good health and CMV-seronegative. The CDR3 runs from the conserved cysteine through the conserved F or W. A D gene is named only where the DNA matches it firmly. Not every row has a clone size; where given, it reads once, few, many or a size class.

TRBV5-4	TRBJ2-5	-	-	CASSLPTRGEETQYF	TGTGCCAGCAGCCTGCCGACCAGGGGGGAAGAGACCCAGTACTTC
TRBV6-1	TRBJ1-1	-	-	CASSYKGTAFF	TGTGCCAGCAGTTACAAGGGTACAGCTTTCTTT
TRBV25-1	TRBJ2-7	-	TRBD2	CASSELGLAGAYEQYF	TGTGCCAGCAGTGAATTAGGACTAGCGGGAGCTTACGAGCAGTACTTC
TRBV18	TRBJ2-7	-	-	CASSLLRDYEQYF	TGTGCCAGCTCACTACTGAGGGACTACGAGCAGTACTTC
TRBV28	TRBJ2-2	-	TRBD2	CASSDTSGISGELFF	TGTGCCAGCAGTGATACTAGCGGGATAAGCGGGGAGCTGTTTTTT
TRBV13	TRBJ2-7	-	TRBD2	CASSLGGTSVYEQYF	TGTGCCAGCAGCTTAGGGGGGACTAGCGTCTACGAGCAGTACTTC
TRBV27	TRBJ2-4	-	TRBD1	CASSLRGLANIQYF	TGTGCCAGCAGTTTAAGGGGGCTCGCAAACATTCAGTACTTC
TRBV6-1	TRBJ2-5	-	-	CASSLRQYKETQYF	TGTGCCAGCAGTCTCCGACAGTACAAAGAGACCCAGTACTTC
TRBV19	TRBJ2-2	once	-	CASRGTPPGTGELFF	TGTGCCAGTAGAGGAACCCCCCCGGGCACCGGGGAGCTGTTTTTT
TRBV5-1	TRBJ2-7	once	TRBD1	CASSLEGQGPYEQYF	TGCGCCAGCAGCTTGGAGGGACAGGGACCCTACGAGCAGTACTTC
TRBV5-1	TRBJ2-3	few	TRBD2	CASTWGGGGPTDTQYF	TGCGCCAGCACCTGGGGCGGGGGAGGGCCTACAGATACGCAGTATTTT
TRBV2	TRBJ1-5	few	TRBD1	CASRQTGVNQPQHF	TGTGCCAGCAGACAAACAGGGGTCAATCAGCCCCAGCATTTT
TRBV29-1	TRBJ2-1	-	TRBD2	CSVEETSGVGVQFF	TGCAGCGTTGAAGAGACTAGCGGCGTCGGGGTGCAGTTCTTC
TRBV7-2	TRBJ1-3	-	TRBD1	CASSLAGRGRGGNTIYF	TGTGCCAGCAGCTTAGCGGGCAGGGGGCGCGGTGGAAACACCATATATTTT
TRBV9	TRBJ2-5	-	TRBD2	CASSPTAGGPQETQYF	TGTGCCAGCAGCCCCACGGCGGGGGGTCCCCAAGAGACCCAGTACTTC
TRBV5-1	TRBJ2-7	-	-	CASSLTGSEQYF	TGCGCCAGCAGCTTAACAGGGAGCGAGCAGTACTTC
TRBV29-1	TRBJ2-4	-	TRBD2	CSVLPGGRAKNIQYF	TGCAGCGTCCTCCCGGGAGGAAGAGCCAAAAACATTCAGTACTTC
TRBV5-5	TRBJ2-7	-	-	CASSLLRQTYEQYF	TGTGCCAGCAGCTTGTTAAGACAGACCTACGAGCAGTACTTC
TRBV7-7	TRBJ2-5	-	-	CASSQGSAGEGETQYF	TGTGCTAGCAGCCAGGGGAGTGCTGGGGAGGGAGAGACCCAGTACTTC
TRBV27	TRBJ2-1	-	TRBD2	CASSPRVAGGIEQFF	TGTGCCAGCAGTCCCCGGGTAGCGGGAGGTATTGAGCAGTTCTTC
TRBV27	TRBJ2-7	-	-	CASRLRHRSSYEQYF	TGTGCCAGCAGATTACGACACAGGAGCTCCTACGAGCAGTACTTC
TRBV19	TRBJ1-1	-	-	CASIGGRIHTEAFF	TGTGCCAGTATTGGGGGGCGAATACACACTGAAGCTTTCTTT
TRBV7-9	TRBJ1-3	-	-	CASSQSGNTIYF	TGTGCCAGCAGCCAGTCGGGAAACACCATATATTTT
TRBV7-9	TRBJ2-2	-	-	CASSLNRLAGTGELFF	TGTGCCAGCAGCTTAAACAGGCTTGCGGGCACCGGGGAGCTGTTTTTT
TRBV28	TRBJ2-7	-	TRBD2	CASSQTSGRSYEQYF	TGTGCCAGCAGCCAAACTAGCGGGAGATCCTACGAGCAGTACTTC
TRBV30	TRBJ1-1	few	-	CAWSVVNTEAFF	TGTGCCTGGAGTGTCGTGAACACTGAAGCTTTCTTT
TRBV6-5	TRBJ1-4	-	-	CASSPGEKLFF	TGTGCCAGCAGCCCGGGGGAAAAACTGTTTTTT
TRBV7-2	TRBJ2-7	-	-	CASSLVIQLEQYF	TGTGCCAGCAGCTTAGTTATTCAGCTCGAGCAGTACTTC
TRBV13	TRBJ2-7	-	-	CASSLHSYEQYF	TGTGCCAGCAGCTTACATAGCTACGAGCAGTACTTC
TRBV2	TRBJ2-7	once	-	CASERVGSYEQYF	TGTGCCAGCGAGCGTGTGGGGTCATACGAGCAGTACTTC
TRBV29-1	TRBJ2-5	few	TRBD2	CSVEGDGLAGSGETQYF	TGCAGCGTTGAGGGGGATGGACTAGCGGGATCGGGAGAGACCCAGTACTTC
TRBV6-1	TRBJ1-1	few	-	CASSAGVGTEAFF	TGTGCCAGCAGTGCGGGGGTCGGCACTGAAGCTTTCTTT
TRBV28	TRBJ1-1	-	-	CATWAGASRAFF	TGTGCTACTTGGGCAGGGGCCTCTCGAGCTTTCTTT
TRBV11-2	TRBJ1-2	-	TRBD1	CASSSGTGHRYTF	TGTGCCAGCAGCTCCGGGACAGGGCACCGCTACACCTTC
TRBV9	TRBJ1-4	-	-	CASSVAGWATTNEKLFF	TGTGCCAGCAGCGTAGCCGGGTGGGCAACAACTAATGAAAAACTGTTTTTT
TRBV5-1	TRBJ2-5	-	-	CASSLKGSKETQYF	TGCGCCAGCAGCTTGAAAGGTAGTAAGGAGACCCAGTACTTC
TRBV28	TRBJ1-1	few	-	CASSLLQNTEAFF	TGTGCCAGCAGTTTATTGCAGAACACTGAAGCTTTCTTT
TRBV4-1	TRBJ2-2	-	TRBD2	CASSQRITGRAANTGELFF	TGCGCCAGCAGCCAAAGGATAACCGGGAGGGCCGCGAACACCGGGGAGCTGTTTTTT
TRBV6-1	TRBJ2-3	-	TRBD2	CASSPGRGGLDTQYF	TGTGCCAGCAGCCCGGGGAGGGGAGGGTTGGATACGCAGTATTTT
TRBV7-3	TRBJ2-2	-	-	CASSISQGTGELFF	TGTGCCAGCAGCATTTCACAGGGTACCGGGGAGCTGTTTTTT
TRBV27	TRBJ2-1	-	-	CASRRAAEQFF	TGTGCCAGCAGGAGGGCCGCCGAGCAGTTCTTC
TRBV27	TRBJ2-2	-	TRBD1	CASATDRANTGELFF	TGTGCCAGCGCAACGGACAGGGCGAACACCGGGGAGCTGTTTTTT
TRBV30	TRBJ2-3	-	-	CAWSGPSTDTQYF	TGTGCCTGGAGTGGCCCTAGCACAGATACGCAGTATTTT
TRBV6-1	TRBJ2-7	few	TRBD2	CASSDFSGRASEQYF	TGTGCCAGCAGTGACTTTAGCGGGAGGGCTAGCGAGCAGTACTTC
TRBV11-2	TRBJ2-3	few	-	CASSLAGGTGTDTQYF	TGTGCCAGCAGCTTAGCGGGCGGGACAGGCACAGATACGCAGTATTTT
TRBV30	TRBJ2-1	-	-	CAWRPNRPRANEQFF	TGTGCCTGGAGACCAAACAGGCCTAGAGCCAATGAGCAGTTCTTC
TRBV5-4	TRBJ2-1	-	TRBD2	CASSPTSGRASSYNEQFF	TGTGCCAGCAGCCCAACTAGCGGGAGGGCCTCCTCCTACAATGAGCAGTTCTTC
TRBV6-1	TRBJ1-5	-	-	CASSAGTDVGKPQHF	TGTGCCAGCAGTGCCGGGACGGACGTGGGGAAGCCCCAGCATTTT
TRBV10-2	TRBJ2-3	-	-	CASSESINGGAQYF	TGCGCCAGCAGTGAGTCAATTAATGGGGGTGCGCAGTATTTT
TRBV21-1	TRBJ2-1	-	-	CASIPMGLAGEVHEQFF	TGTGCCAGCATCCCGATGGGACTAGCGGGAGAGGTGCATGAGCAGTTCTTC
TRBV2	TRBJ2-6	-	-	CASIEGGSGANVLTF	TGTGCCAGCATTGAAGGAGGATCCGGGGCCAACGTCCTGACTTTC
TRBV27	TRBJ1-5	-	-	CASRSAQNSNQPQHF	TGTGCCAGCAGATCGGCACAGAATAGCAATCAGCCCCAGCATTTT
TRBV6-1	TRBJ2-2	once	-	CASSETTDGELFF	TGTGCCAGCAGTGAAACCACGGACGGGGAGCTGTTTTTT
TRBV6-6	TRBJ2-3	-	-	CASTTAGGAGTDTQYF	TGTGCCAGCACCACAGCTGGGGGCGCGGGCACAGATACGCAGTATTTT
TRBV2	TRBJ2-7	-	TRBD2	CASTGTSYEQYF	TGTGCCAGTACCGGGACTAGCTACGAGCAGTACTTC
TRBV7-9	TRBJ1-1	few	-	CASSLEGGTEAFF	TGTGCCAGCAGCTTAGAAGGGGGGACTGAAGCTTTCTTT
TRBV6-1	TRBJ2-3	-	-	CASKPSVLTDTQYF	TGTGCCAGCAAACCTAGCGTACTCACAGATACGCAGTATTTT
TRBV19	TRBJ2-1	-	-	CASSPLAYSYNEQFF	TGTGCCAGTAGCCCGCTGGCCTACTCCTACAATGAGCAGTTCTTC
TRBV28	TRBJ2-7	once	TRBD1	CASSPPSGQVYEQYF	TGTGCCAGCAGTCCCCCCTCGGGACAGGTCTACGAGCAGTACTTC